The 21 T cell receptor beta chains reported below all come from one sample, sequenced in a study of shared clonotypes between healthy human individuals. Assay: immunoSEQ multiplex PCR; the TCRdb copy retains only in-frame clones and omits some. Here the sample spans fewer than 700,000 clones, roughly 72% being singletons. Specimen: PBMCs. These receptors came from a woman between 35 and 50 years old in good health. Some clones in this sample may be carry-over from other donors' samples.

This clone was counted a few times. This chain links TRBV6-6 with TRBJ1-5; 7 positions agree with TRBD1. The V segment lost 5 bases and the J segment 6 bases; nucleotides outside the gene matches: 7. From germline, CDR1 is MNHNY and CDR2 SVGAGI (reference sequence). CDR3 length: 14 amino acids. CDR3 nucleotides: TGTGCCAGCAGTGTCGACAGGGTAGGTCAGCCCCAGCATTTT. It encodes CASSVDRVGQPQHF.

The rearrangement joins TRBV28 to TRBJ1-1; D ambiguous. This CDR3 region has 13 residues. The germline V gene encodes CDR1 MDHEN and CDR2 SYDVKM. V gave up 2 bases and J gave up 2 bases, with 6 bases separating them. CDR3 sequence reads: CASSLLINTEAFF. For the CDR3, the DNA is TGTGCCAGCAGTTTACTCATAAACACTGAAGCTTTCTTT.

The chain links TRBV2 to TRBJ1-1; D may be TRBD1 (6 bases). This CDR3 contains 13 residues. Trimming took off 6 bases at V and 0 bases at J, with 8 bases between the two ends. CDR1 is SNHLY and CDR2 is FYNNEI in the germline V gene. In nucleotides, the CDR3 is TGTGCCAGCAGGGGACAAATGAACACTGAAGCTTTCTTT. Protein sequence: CASRGQMNTEAFF.

The V gene is TRBV5-1, the J gene TRBJ2-2, with D maybe TRBD1 (6 bases). Trimming removed 3 bases from V and 5 bases from J, with 8 bases in between. The CDR3 covers 13 residues. In germline, CDR1 is SGHRS, CDR2 YFSETQ. CDR3 DNA: TGCGCCAGCAGCTCACAGGGAACCGGGGAGCTGTTTTTT. As protein: CASSSQGTGELFF.

The chain combines TRBV27 with TRBJ2-1, with 9 bases identical to TRBD1. The V segment lost 6 bases and the J segment 12 bases; nucleotides outside the gene matches: 24. Germline V gives CDR1 MNHEY, CDR2 SMNVEV (reference sequence). The CDR3 covers 18 residues. The DNA for the CDR3 is TGTGCCAGCAGCCCAATGAGGACCGGGACAGGGATGGGGAGGGGGCAGTTCTTC. Its protein is CASSPMRTGTGMGRGQFF.

This chain joins TRBV29-1 and TRBJ2-7; TRBD2 is a possible D gene (6 bases). The CDR3 has 15 residues. The germline gives CDR1 SQVTM, CDR2 ANQGSEA. Trimming stripped 0 bases from V and 4 bases from J, with 16 bases between. The CDR3 coding sequence is TGCAGCGTTGAAGATCGGGGAGGTTCGAGGTACGAGCAGTACTTC. Encoded protein: CSVEDRGGSRYEQYF.

The gene calls are TRBV29-1 and TRBJ2-7; TRBD2 matches 10 bases. The CDR3 has 13 residues. Germline CDR1 reads SQVTM; CDR2 reads ANQGSEA. V lost 3 bases and J lost 9; bases outside the gene matches: 8. This CDR3 reads CSVEASGRGRQYF. CDR3 coding DNA: TGCAGCGTTGAGGCTAGCGGGAGAGGTAGGCAGTACTTC.

This clone was recorded a few times. This rearrangement joins TRBV4-1 to TRBJ2-3, with unresolved D. This CDR3 is 15 amino acids long. From germline, CDR1 is MGHRA and CDR2 YSYEKL. The V gene lost 1 base and the J gene lost 2 bases, with 10 bases spanning the gap. The DNA of the CDR3 is TGCGCCAGCAGCCAAGGAACGCTAAACACAGATACGCAGTATTTT. Protein: CASSQGTLNTDTQYF.

V is TRBV2 and J is TRBJ1-2, with D hard to call. The V and J ends lost 8 bases and 2 bases respectively, with 15 bases between them. The CDR3 consists of 14 residues. The V gene's germline CDR1 is SNHLY and CDR2 FYNNEI. Written as DNA, the CDR3 is TGTGCCAGCGGTCATGGCGGTGGGAACTATGGCTACACCTTC. As protein: CASGHGGGNYGYTF.

The chain combines TRBV11-3 with TRBJ1-1; D remains ambiguous. V was cut by 0 bases and J by 4 bases, with 6 bases left in between. The CDR3 contains 13 residues. From germline, CDR1 is SGHNT and CDR2 YENEEA. The CDR3 spells CASSLEGVTEAFF. In DNA, the CDR3 is TGTGCCAGCAGCTTAGAGGGTGTCACTGAAGCTTTCTTT.

The chain couples TRBV7-2 to TRBJ2-1; TRBD2 agrees at 14 bases. The J segment lost 13 bases and the V segment lost 0 bases, leaving 5 bases of the junction unmatched. In germline, CDR1 is SGHTA, CDR2 FQGNSA. The CDR3 has 15 amino acids. CDR3 DNA sequence: TGTGCCAGCAGCTTAGCGGGACTAGCGGGAGCAGATCAGTTCTTC. It translates to CASSLAGLAGADQFF.

This rearrangement joins TRBV27 to TRBJ2-7; maybe TRBD1 (5 bases). V was clipped by 5 bases and J by 4 bases, with 18 bases between them. CDR3 size: 15 residues. In germline, CDR1 is MNHEY, CDR2 SMNVEV (reference sequence). CDR3 bases: TGTGCCAGCAGTAATTTTGGATTGGGGCGATACGAGCAGTACTTC. This sequence encodes CASSNFGLGRYEQYF.

The genes are TRBV29-1 and TRBJ1-3; tentative D call: TRBD1 (6 bases). Germline CDR1 is SQVTM and CDR2 is ANQGSEA. The CDR3 loop spans 13 amino acids. The ends were cut back, 7 bases at V and 2 bases at J, with 12 bases in the middle. The CDR3 here is CSAAQGPGNTIYF. DNA of the CDR3: TGCAGCGCAGCACAGGGCCCTGGAAACACCATATATTTT.

V gene TRBV4-2 combines with J gene TRBJ2-7, with 7 bases lining up with TRBD2. The ends lost 1 base at V and 2 bases at J; junction bases unmatched: 5. This CDR3 comprises 15 residues. Germline lookup yields CDR1 LGHNA and CDR2 YNFKEQ. The CDR3: CASSQGASGPYEQYF. CDR3 DNA sequence: TGTGCCAGCAGCCAAGGGGCTAGCGGTCCCTACGAGCAGTACTTC.

J is TRBJ1-2 and V is TRBV28, with unresolved D. With 1 base removed from V and 4 bases from J, the gap between germline ends came to 4 bases. From germline, CDR1 is MDHEN and CDR2 SYDVKM. The CDR3 runs 12 residues. The CDR3 reads CASSLSFYGYTF. The CDR3 nucleotides are TGTGCCAGCAGTTTATCATTCTATGGCTACACCTTC.

The chain couples TRBV6-1 to TRBJ1-4, with TRBD1 as a possible D gene (5 bases). The CDR3 consists of 16 residues. Per germline, CDR1 MNHNS and CDR2 SASEGT. V lost 0 bases to trimming and J lost 8 bases, with 16 bases between them. CDR3 amino acids: CASSEALGGFGEKLFF. CDR3 nucleotides: TGTGCCAGCAGTGAAGCGCTGGGGGGTTTCGGGGAAAAACTGTTTTTT.

This clone was seen a single time. The rearrangement links TRBV19 to TRBJ2-1; unclear D gene. The CDR3 is 16 amino acids. V gave up 4 bases and J gave up 4 bases, with 17 bases separating them. CDR1 and CDR2 (germline): LNHDA, SQIVND (reference sequence). CDR3 nucleotide sequence: TGTGCCAGTAGTAGCTCCTCTACTCCCTTTTACAATGAGCAGTTCTTC. Translating it yields CASSSSSTPFYNEQFF.

This chain links TRBV6-5 with TRBJ2-3, with TRBD1 matching 9 bases. CDR3 size: 13 residues. Germline V gene sequence: CDR1 MNHEY, CDR2 SVGAGI. V lost 8 bases and J lost 1; bases outside the gene matches: 1. CDR3 nucleotide sequence: TGTGCCAGCCGGGACAGGGGCACAGATACGCAGTATTTT. This codes for CASRDRGTDTQYF.

The chain combines TRBV28 with TRBJ2-5; no reliable D call. The J call is doubtful: the DNA matches TRBJ2-7 better. The CDR3 totals 11 residues. The germline gives CDR1 MDHEN, CDR2 SYDVKM. CDR3 coding DNA: TGTGCCAGCAGTTTAACCTACGAGCAGTACTTC. Protein sequence: CASSLTYEQYF.

The chain joins TRBV30 to TRBJ2-7, with TRBD2 identical over 8 bases. Germline V gene lookup returns CDR1 GTSNPN and CDR2 SVGIG (reference sequence). The CDR3 covers 13 residues. The trim removed 1 base at V and 4 bases at J, leaving 3 bases unmatched. The DNA for the CDR3 is TGTGCCTGGAGTGGATTAGCGGGGTACGAGCAGTACTTC. It specifies CAWSGLAGYEQYF.

This clone turned up a few times. The chain joins TRBV30 to TRBJ1-6; possibly TRBD1 for D (6 bases). The CDR3 length is 15 residues. Trimming pared 4 bases from V and 6 bases from J, leaving 16 bases between. CDR1 and CDR2 from the germline V gene are GTSNPN and SVGIG (reference sequence). CDR3 nucleotide sequence: TGTGCCTGGATTGGGATACAGGGCGGTAATTCACCCCTCCACTTT. Amino acids: CAWIGIQGGNSPLHF.